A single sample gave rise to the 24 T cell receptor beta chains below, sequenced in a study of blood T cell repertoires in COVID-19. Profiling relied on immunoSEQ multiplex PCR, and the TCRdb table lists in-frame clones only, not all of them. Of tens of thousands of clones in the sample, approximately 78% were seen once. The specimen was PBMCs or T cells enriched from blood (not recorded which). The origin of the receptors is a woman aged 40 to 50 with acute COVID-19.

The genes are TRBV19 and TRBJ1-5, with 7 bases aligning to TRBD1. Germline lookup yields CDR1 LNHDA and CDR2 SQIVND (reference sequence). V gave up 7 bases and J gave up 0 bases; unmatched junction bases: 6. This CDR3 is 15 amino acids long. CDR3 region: CASKMDRYSNQPQHF. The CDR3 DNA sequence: TGTGCCAGTAAAATGGACAGGTATAGCAATCAGCCCCAGCATTTT.

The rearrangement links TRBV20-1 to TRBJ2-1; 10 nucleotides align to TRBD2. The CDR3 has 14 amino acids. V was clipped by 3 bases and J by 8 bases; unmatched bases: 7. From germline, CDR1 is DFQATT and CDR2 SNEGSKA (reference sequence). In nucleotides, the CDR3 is TGCAGTGCTAGTCCTAGCGGGAGAACGCATGAGCAGTTCTTC. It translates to CSASPSGRTHEQFF.

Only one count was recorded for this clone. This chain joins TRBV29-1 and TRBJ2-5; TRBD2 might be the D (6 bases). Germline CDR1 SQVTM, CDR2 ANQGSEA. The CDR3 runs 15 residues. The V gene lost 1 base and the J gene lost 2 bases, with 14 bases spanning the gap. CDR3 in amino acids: CSVEGGGAGQETQYF. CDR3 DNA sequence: TGCAGCGTTGAAGGGGGCGGGGCAGGGCAAGAGACCCAGTACTTC.

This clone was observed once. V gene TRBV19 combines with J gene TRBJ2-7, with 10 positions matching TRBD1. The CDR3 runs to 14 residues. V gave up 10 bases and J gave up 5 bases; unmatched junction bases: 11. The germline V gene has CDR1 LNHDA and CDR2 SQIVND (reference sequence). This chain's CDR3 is CATTPGQGYHEQYF. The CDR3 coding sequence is TGTGCCACCACACCGGGACAGGGGTACCACGAGCAGTACTTC.

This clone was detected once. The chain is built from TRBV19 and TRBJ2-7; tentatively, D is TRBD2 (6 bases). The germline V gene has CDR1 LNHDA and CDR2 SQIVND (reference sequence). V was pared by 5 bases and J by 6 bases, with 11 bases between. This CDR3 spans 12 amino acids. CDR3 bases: TGTGCCAGTAGTGCGGGGTTTGGCGAGCAGTACGTC. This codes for CASSAGFGEQYV.

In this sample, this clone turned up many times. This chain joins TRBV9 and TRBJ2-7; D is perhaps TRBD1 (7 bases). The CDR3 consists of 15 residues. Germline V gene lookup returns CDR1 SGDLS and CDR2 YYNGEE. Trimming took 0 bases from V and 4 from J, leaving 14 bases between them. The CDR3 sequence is CASSVGWTGGYEQYF. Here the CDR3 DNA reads TGTGCCAGCAGCGTAGGGTGGACAGGAGGGTACGAGCAGTACTTC.

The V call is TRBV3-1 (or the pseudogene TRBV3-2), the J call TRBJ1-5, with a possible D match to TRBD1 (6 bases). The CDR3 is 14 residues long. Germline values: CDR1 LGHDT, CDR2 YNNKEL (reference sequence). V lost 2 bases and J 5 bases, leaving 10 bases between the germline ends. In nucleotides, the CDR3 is TGTGCCAGCAGCCAATCGACAGGCCATCAGCCCCAGCATTTT. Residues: CASSQSTGHQPQHF.

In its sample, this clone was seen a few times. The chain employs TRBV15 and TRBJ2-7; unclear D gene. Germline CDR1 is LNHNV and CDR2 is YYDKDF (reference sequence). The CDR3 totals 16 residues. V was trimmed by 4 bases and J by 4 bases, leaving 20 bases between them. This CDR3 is CATSKARIPPHYEQYF. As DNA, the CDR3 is TGTGCCACCAGCAAGGCCAGGATACCCCCTCATTACGAGCAGTACTTC. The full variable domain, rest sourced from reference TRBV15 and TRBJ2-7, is DAMVIQNPRYQVTQFGKPVTLSCSQTLNHNVMYWYQQKSSQAPKLLFHYYDKDFNNEADTPDNFQSRRPNTSFCFLDIRSPGLGDTAMYLCATSKARIPPHYEQYFGPGTRLTVT.

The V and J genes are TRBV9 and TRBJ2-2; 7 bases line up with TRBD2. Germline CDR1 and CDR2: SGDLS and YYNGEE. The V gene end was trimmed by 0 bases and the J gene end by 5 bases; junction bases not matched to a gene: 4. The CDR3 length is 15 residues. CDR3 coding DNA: TGTGCCAGCAGCGTAGGAGCGGGGTTAACCGGGGAGCTGTTTTTT. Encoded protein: CASSVGAGLTGELFF.

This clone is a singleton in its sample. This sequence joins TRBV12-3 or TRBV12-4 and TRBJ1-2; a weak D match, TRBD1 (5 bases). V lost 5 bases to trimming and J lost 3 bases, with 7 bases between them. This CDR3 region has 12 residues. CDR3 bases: TGTGCCAGCAGTCAGGGATACTATGGCTACACCTTC. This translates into CASSQGYYGYTF.

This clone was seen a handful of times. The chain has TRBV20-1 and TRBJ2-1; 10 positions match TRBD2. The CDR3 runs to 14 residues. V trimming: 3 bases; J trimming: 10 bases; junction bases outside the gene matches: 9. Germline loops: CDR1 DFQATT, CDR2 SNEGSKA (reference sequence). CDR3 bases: TGCAGTGCTAGTGTGCTAGCGGGAGTGGGCGAGCAGTTCTTC. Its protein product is CSASVLAGVGEQFF.

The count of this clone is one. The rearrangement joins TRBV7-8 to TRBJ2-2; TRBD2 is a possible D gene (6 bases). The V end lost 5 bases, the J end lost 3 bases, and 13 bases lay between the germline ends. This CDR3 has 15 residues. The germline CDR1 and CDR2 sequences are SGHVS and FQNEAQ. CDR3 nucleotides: TGTGCCAGCAGCCTCTCCCGCGGGGACACCGGGGAGCTGTTTTTT. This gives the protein CASSLSRGDTGELFF.

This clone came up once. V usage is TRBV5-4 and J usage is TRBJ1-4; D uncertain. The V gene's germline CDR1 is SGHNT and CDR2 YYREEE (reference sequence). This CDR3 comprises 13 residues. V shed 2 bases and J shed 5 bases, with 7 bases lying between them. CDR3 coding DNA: TGTGCCAGCAGCTTCGCGGCAAATGAAAAACTGTTTTTT. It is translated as CASSFAANEKLFF. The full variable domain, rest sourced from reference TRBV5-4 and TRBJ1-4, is ETGVTQSPTHLIKTRGQQVTLRCSSQSGHNTVSWYQQALGQGPQFIFQYYREEENGRGNFPPRFSGLQFPNYSSELNVNALELDDSALYLCASSFAANEKLFFGSGTQLSVL.

The DNA for the CDR3 is TGTGCCAGCAGCTTCCGACAGGGCAGGCCTCCGTTCTTC. Translated, it gives CASSFRQGRPPFF. The V gene is TRBV5-6, the J gene TRBJ2-1; 7 nucleotides align to TRBD1. This CDR3 contains 13 residues. V lost 2 bases, J lost 15 bases, and 11 bases stayed unmatched. Germline V gene sequence: CDR1 SGHDT, CDR2 YYEEEE.

CDR3 sequence reads: CASSLRGSRGPEAFF. In DNA form, the CDR3 reads TGTGCCAGCAGTTTAAGGGGGTCCAGGGGGCCCGAAGCTTTCTTT. This chain connects TRBV28 to TRBJ1-1, with TRBD1 matching 8 bases. CDR3 length: 15 amino acids. Germline V gene sequence: CDR1 MDHEN, CDR2 SYDVKM. V lost 2 bases to trimming and J lost 8 bases; unmatched junction nucleotides: 10.

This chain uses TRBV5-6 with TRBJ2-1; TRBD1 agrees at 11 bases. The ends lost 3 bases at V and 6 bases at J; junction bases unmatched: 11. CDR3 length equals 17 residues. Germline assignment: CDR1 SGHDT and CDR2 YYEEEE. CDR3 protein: CASSWFTGTGGGNEQFF. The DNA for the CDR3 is TGTGCCAGCAGCTGGTTTACTGGGACAGGGGGAGGCAATGAGCAGTTCTTC.

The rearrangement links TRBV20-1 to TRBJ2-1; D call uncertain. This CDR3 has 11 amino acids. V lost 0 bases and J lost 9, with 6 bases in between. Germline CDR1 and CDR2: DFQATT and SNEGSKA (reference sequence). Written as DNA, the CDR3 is TGCAGTGCTAGAGATCACTTTGAGCAGTTCTTC. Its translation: CSARDHFEQFF.

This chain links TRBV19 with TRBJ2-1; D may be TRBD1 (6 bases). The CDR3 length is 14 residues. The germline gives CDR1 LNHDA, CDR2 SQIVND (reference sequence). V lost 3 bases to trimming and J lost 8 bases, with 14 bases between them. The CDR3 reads CASSITFRGDEQFF. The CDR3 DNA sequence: TGTGCCAGTAGTATTACATTCAGGGGTGATGAGCAGTTCTTC.

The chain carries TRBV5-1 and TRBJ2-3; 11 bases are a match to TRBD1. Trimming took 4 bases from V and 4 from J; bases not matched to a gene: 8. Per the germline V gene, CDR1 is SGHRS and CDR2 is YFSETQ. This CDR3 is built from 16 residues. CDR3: CASSPRTGQGADTQYF. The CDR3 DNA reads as TGCGCCAGCAGCCCGCGAACGGGACAGGGGGCAGATACGCAGTATTTT.

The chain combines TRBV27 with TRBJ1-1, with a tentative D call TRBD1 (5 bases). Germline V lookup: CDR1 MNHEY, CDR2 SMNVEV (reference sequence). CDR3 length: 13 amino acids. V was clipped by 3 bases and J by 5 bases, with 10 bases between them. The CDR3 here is CASSFGRATEAFF. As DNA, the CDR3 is TGTGCCAGCAGTTTCGGCAGGGCAACTGAAGCTTTCTTT.

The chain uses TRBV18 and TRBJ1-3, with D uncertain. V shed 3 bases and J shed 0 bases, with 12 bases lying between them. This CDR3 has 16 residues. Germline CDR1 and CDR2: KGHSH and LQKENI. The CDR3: CASSPRIGGSGNTIYF. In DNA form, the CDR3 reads TGTGCCAGCTCACCTCGGATCGGAGGCTCTGGAAACACCATATATTTT. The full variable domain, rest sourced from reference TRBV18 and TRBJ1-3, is NAGVMQNPRHLVRRRGQEARLRCSPMKGHSHVYWYRQLPEEGLKFMVYLQKENIIDESGMPKERFSAEFPKEGPSILRIQQVVRGDSAAYFCASSPRIGGSGNTIYFGEGSWLTVV.

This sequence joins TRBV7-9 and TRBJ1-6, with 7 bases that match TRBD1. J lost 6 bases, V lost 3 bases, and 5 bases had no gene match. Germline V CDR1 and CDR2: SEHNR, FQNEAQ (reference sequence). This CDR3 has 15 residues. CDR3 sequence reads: CASSLTGLGNSPLHF. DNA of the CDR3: TGTGCCAGCAGCTTGACAGGGTTAGGTAATTCACCCCTCCACTTT.

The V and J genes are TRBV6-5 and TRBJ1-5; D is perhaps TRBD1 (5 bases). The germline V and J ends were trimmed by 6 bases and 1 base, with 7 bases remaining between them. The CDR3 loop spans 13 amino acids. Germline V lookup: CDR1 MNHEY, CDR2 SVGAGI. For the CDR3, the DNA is TGTGCCAGCAGGCCAGGGAGCAATCAGCCCCAGCATTTT. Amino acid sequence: CASRPGSNQPQHF.

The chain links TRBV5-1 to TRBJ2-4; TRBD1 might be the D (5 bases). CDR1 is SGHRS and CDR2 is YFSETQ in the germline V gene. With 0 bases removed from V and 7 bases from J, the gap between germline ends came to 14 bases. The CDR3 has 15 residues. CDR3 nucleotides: TGCGCCAGCAGCTTGGCCATAGGGGCGCTTAACATTCAGTACTTC. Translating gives CASSLAIGALNIQYF.